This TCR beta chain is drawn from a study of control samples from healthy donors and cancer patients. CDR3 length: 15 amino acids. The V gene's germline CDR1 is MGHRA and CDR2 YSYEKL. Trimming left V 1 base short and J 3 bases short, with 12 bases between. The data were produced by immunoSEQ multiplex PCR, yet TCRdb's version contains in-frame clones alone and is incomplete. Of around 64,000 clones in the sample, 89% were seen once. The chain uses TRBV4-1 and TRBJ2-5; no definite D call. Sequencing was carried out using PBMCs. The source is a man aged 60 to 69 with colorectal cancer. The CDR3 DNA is TGCGCCAGCAGCCAAGTAATTACAGCTAAAGAGACCCAGTACTTC. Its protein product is CASSQVITAKETQYF.